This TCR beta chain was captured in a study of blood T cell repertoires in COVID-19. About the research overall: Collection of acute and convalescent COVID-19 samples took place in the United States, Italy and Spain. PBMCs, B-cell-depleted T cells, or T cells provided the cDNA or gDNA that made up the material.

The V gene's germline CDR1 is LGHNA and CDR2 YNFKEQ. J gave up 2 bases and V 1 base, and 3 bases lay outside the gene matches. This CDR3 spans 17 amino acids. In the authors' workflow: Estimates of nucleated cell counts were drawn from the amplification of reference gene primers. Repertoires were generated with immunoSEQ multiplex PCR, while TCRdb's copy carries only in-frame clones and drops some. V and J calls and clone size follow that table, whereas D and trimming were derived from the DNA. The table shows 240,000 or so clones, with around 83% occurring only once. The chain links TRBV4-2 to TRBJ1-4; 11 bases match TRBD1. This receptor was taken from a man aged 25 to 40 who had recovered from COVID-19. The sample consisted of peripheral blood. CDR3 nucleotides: TGTGCCAGCAGCCAAGGGACAGGGGGCTTTACTAATGAAAAACTGTTTTTT. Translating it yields CASSQGTGGFTNEKLFF.